This T cell receptor (beta chain) was recovered during a study of T cell repertoires in cytomegalovirus infection. As for the study in general: Recently identified HLA-C-restricted CMV epitopes and well-studied HLA-B-restricted CMV epitopes were used by the study. Both a matching HLA type and CMV infection were indicated by public TCR beta signatures. The study's findings and limits: Dominating the ex vivo response were TCR beta clonotypes that were CMV-specific and HLA-C-restricted. The study identified carriers of CMV plus the relevant HLA from cumulative public TCR beta family frequency.

CDR1 is SGHTA and CDR2 is FQGNSA in the germline V gene. The CDR3 extends over 13 amino acids. The V and J ends lost 7 bases and 8 bases respectively, with 17 bases between them. TCRdb re-derived calls from the reads in MiXCR, one entry per CDR3 protein. Found here are 300,000 to 400,000 distinct CDR3 sequences, 25% to 35% of them singletons; the top ten hold around 20%. The sample holds many counts of this clonotype. No antigen is known for it. Material: cultured PBMCs, obtained from culture after CMV antigen stimulation. This clonotype was sampled from a human donor in good health (CMV status not recorded). Some clones in this sample may be carry-over from other donors' samples. V usage is TRBV7-2 and J usage is TRBJ1-1; maybe TRBD1 (6 bases). The CDR3 region is CASTNGGGLEAFF. In DNA, the CDR3 is TGTGCCAGCACAAATGGGGGGGGGCTCGAAGCTTTCTTT.